Sequencing of this T cell receptor beta chain was carried out in a study of cytomegalovirus exposure and HLA in healthy donors. Study overall: Most donors, around 81% of around 400 genotyped, fell in the Caucasian-associated ancestry cluster.

The PCR ran on 60 Vbeta and 13 Jbeta primers. The protocol was immunoSEQ multiplex PCR, while the TCRdb copy is restricted to in-frame clones and leaves out a portion. The sample lists 110,000 or so clones, about 80% occurring once. Despite likely unrecorded immune exposures, the donors were nominally healthy at the time of sampling. From germline, CDR1 is GTSNPN and CDR2 SVGIG (reference sequence). V gave up 1 base and J gave up 10 bases, with 15 bases separating them. The CDR3 sequence is 13 residues long. This sequence originates from a woman in her thirties or forties in good health and CMV-seropositive. Sequenced: PBMCs. V and J are TRBV30 and TRBJ2-3, with a possible D match to TRBD2 (6 bases). CDR3 protein: CAWSAGGPQSQYF. Here the CDR3 DNA reads TGTGCCTGGAGTGCCGGGGGACCCCAGTCGCAGTATTTT.